These 12 T cell receptor beta chains were sequenced from one sample in a study of blood T cell repertoires in COVID-19. The protocol was immunoSEQ multiplex PCR, while the TCRdb copy is restricted to in-frame clones and leaves out a portion. The sample shows 450,000 to 500,000 clones, 88% of them seen only once. Material: PBMCs or T cells enriched from blood (not recorded which). Receptor source: a woman aged 60 to 75 who had recovered from COVID-19.

Details on this clone: The junction departs from germline at one end; a sequencing error may be responsible. The gene calls are TRBV6-1 and TRBJ1-2; 9 bases fit TRBD1. Looked up from germline, CDR1 is MNHNS and CDR2 is SASEGT. The CDR3 loop spans 13 amino acids. This CDR3 is CASSEANRGPPHF. In nucleotides, the CDR3 is TGTGCCAGCAGTGAAGCGAACAGGGGGCCCCCCCATTTC.

This clone was observed at least ten times. The V gene is TRBV10-1, the J gene TRBJ1-1; D unresolved. Germline assignment: CDR1 WNHNN and CDR2 SYGVQD (reference sequence). The CDR3 covers 14 residues. V lost 6 bases to trimming and J lost 4 bases, with 15 bases between them. In DNA, the CDR3 is TGCGCCAGCAGCGTCGGGTTATCGGGCACTGAAGCTTTCTTT. It codes for CASSVGLSGTEAFF.

CDR3 bases: TGTGCCAGCAGCCCTTGGGCTAGCGGTTACCAACGGGAGGATGAGCAGTTCTTC. Protein: CASSPWASGYQREDEQFF. V is TRBV9 and J is TRBJ2-1; 7 bases map to TRBD2. This CDR3 is 18 amino acids long. V was clipped by 4 bases and J by 8 bases; unmatched bases: 21. The germline CDR1 and CDR2 sequences are SGDLS and YYNGEE.

The chain combines TRBV27 with TRBJ1-1; D is perhaps TRBD1 (6 bases). CDR1 and CDR2 (germline): MNHEY, SMNVEV (reference sequence). Trimming removed 5 bases at V and 10 bases at J, with 20 bases between. The CDR3 length is 14 residues. The CDR3 sequence: CASSTSTGSGGAFF. CDR3 DNA sequence: TGTGCCAGCAGTACCTCAACAGGGTCTGGCGGAGCTTTCTTT.

The V gene is TRBV19, the J gene TRBJ2-4; possible D gene TRBD1, 6 bases. This CDR3 is built from 14 residues. V lost 6 bases and J 1 base, leaving 10 bases between the germline ends. CDR1 is LNHDA and CDR2 is SQIVND in the germline V gene (reference sequence). CDR3 in DNA: TGTGCCAGTAGCCTAACAGGGGCCAAAAACATTCAGTACTTC. Translation: CASSLTGAKNIQYF.

The chain joins TRBV2 to TRBJ1-2; possibly TRBD1 for D (6 bases). Between the trimmed V and J ends, which lost 6 bases and 6 bases, there was a span of 11 bases. The CDR3 length is 12 residues. Germline V CDR1 and CDR2: SNHLY, FYNNEI. CDR3 in DNA: TGTGCCAGCAGATTAACAGGGCATGGCTACACCTTC. It is translated as CASRLTGHGYTF.

This rearrangement joins TRBV25-1 to TRBJ2-5; 8 nucleotides line up with TRBD1. Germline V gene sequence: CDR1 MGHDK, CDR2 SYGVNS. CDR3 length equals 16 residues. The V and J ends lost 5 bases and 3 bases, in that order; junction bases with no gene match: 11. DNA for the CDR3: TGTGCCAGCAGTAAAGTCTTCGGGACAGGTGAAGAGACCCAGTACTTC. Amino acids: CASSKVFGTGEETQYF. Based on the CDR3 plus reference TRBV25-1 and TRBJ2-5, the full variable domain is EADIYQTPRYLVIGTGKKITLECSQTMGHDKMYWYQQDPGMELHLIHYSYGVNSTEKGDLSSESTVSRIRTEHFPLTLESARPSHTSQYLCASSKVFGTGEETQYFGPGTRLLVL.

The chain links TRBV6-5 to TRBJ2-7; D perhaps matches TRBD1 (6 bases). V was trimmed by 5 bases and J by 7 bases, leaving 9 bases between them. The CDR3 runs to 11 residues. The germline CDR1 and CDR2 sequences are MNHEY and SVGAGI. The CDR3 DNA reads TGTGCCAGCAGTAACAGGGTTGAGCAGTACTTC. Amino acids: CASSNRVEQYF.

Only a few counts were recorded for this clone. The V gene is TRBV14, the J gene TRBJ2-1; a weak D match, TRBD2 (5 bases). The CDR3 totals 13 residues. Looked up from germline, CDR1 is SGHDN and CDR2 is FVKESK. V was shortened by 5 bases and J by 6 bases, with 11 bases between the two germline ends. The DNA for the CDR3 is TGTGCCAGCAGCAACCGGGGAATCAATGAGCAGTTCTTC. Residues: CASSNRGINEQFF.

CDR3 sequence: CAWSVGQGREKLFF. The DNA for the CDR3 is TGTGCCTGGAGTGTCGGGCAGGGGCGTGAAAAACTGTTTTTT. V gene TRBV30 combines with J gene TRBJ1-4; tentatively, D is TRBD1 (6 bases). Trimming removed 0 bases from V and 7 bases from J, with 12 bases in between. Per the germline V gene, CDR1 is GTSNPN and CDR2 is SVGIG (reference sequence). The CDR3 sequence is 14 residues long. Together with reference TRBV30 and TRBJ1-4, the CDR3 gives the full variable domain: SQTIHQWPATLVQPVGSPLSLECTVEGTSNPNLYWYRQAAGRGLQLLFYSVGIGQISSEVPQNLSASRPQDRQFILSSKKLLLSDSGFYLCAWSVGQGREKLFFGSGTQLSVL.

The chain joins TRBV3-1 (or the pseudogene TRBV3-2) to TRBJ2-3; 12 bases map to TRBD1. This CDR3 contains 15 residues. Germline-derived CDR1 and CDR2 are LGHDT and YNNKEL (reference sequence). V lost 4 bases, J lost 9 bases, and 8 bases stayed unmatched. CDR3 loop: CASSRDRGRTETQYF. CDR3 DNA: TGTGCCAGCAGCCGGGACAGGGGGCGCACGGAGACGCAGTATTTT.

The chain combines TRBV5-4 with TRBJ2-3; a possible D gene is TRBD2 (6 bases). The germline V gene encodes CDR1 SGHNT and CDR2 YYREEE (reference sequence). The CDR3 covers 15 residues. Trimming left V 0 bases short and J 6 bases short, with 14 bases between. Written as DNA, the CDR3 is TGTGCCAGCAGCTTGGGGGTTAGCGGCGGGGATACGCAGTATTTT. This gives the protein CASSLGVSGGDTQYF.